Included here is one T cell receptor (beta chain) sequence, with context. This sample was included in a study of patients and donors after allogeneic stem cell transplantation. CDR3 length: 13 amino acids. CDR1 and CDR2 from the germline V gene are SEHNR and FQNEAQ (reference sequence). J gave up 10 bases and V 5 bases, and 5 bases lay outside the gene matches. Using its own MiXCR run on the RT-PCR reads, TCRdb lists one record per CDR3 protein. The sample records about a million distinct CDR3 sequences, more than 15% being singletons. Sample: blood, either unsorted or a sorted T cell fraction (not recorded which). The J gene is TRBJ1-6, the V gene TRBV7-9; TRBD1 matches at 7 bases. The receptor comes from a human donor who was either an allogeneic HSCT recipient or a stem cell or donor lymphocyte infusion donor (not recorded which). It is not recorded whose cells these are; they may come from a transplant donor. Here the CDR3 DNA reads TGTGCCAGCAGCACCTGGACAGGATCACCCCTCCACTTT. This gives the protein CASSTWTGSPLHF. Variable domain in full (rest from reference TRBV7-9 and TRBJ1-6): DTGVSQNPRHKITKRGQNVTFRCDPISEHNRLYWYRQTLGQGPEFLTYFQNEAQLEKSRLLSDRFSAERPKGSFSTLEIQRTEQGDSAMYLCASSTWTGSPLHFGNGTRLTVT.